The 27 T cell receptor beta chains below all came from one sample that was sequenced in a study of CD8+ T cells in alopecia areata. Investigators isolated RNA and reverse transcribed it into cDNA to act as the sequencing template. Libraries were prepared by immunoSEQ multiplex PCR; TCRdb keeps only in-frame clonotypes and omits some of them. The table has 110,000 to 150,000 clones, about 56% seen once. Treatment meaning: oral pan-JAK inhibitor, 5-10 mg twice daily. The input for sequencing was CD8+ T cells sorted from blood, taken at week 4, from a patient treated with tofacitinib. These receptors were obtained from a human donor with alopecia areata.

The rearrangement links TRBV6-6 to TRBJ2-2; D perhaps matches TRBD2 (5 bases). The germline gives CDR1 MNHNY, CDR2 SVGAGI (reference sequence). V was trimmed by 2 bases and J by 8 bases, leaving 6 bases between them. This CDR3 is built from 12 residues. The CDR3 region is CASSYGEGELFF. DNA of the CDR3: TGTGCCAGCAGTTACGGGGAGGGGGAGCTGTTTTTT.

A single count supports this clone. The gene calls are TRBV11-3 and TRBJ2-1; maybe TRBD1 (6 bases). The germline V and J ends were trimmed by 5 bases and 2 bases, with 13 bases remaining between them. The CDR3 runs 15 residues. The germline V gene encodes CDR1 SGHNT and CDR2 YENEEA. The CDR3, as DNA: TGTGCCAGCAGCCCCCACAGGGCGCCCTACAATGAGCAGTTCTTC. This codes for CASSPHRAPYNEQFF.

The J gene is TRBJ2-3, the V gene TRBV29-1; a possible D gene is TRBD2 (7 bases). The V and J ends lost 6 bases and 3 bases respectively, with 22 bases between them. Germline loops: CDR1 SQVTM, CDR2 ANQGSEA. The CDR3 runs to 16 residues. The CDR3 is CSVLGGAEPSTDTQYF. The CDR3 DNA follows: TGCAGCGTCCTGGGGGGGGCCGAACCTTCGACAGATACGCAGTATTTT.

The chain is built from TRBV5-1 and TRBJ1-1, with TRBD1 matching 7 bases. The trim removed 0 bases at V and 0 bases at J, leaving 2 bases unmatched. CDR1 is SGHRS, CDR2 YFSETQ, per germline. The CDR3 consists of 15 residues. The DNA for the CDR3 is TGCGCCAGCAGCTTGGAGGGACAGTTGAACACTGAAGCTTTCTTT. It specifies CASSLEGQLNTEAFF.

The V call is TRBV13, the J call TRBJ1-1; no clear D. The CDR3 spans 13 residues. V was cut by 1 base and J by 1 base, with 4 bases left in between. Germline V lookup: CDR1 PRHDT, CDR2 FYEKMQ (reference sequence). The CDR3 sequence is CASSLEENTEAFF. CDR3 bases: TGTGCCAGCAGCTTAGAGGAGAACACTGAAGCTTTCTTT.

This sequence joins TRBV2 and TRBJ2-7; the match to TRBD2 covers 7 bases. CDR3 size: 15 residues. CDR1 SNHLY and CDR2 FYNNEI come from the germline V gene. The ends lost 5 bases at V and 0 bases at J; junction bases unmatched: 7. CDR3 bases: TGTGCCAGCAGTATCCCCGGGACTAACTCCTACGAGCAGTACTTC. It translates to CASSIPGTNSYEQYF. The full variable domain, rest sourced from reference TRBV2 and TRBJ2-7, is EPEVTQTPSHQVTQMGQEVILRCVPISNHLYFYWYRQILGQKVEFLVSFYNNEISEKSEIFDDQFSVERPDGSNFTLKIRSTKLEDSAMYFCASSIPGTNSYEQYFGPGTRLTVT.

The CDR3 sequence: CASSPARQGSNQPQHF. CDR3 nucleotide sequence: TGCGCCAGCAGTCCCGCTCGACAGGGGAGCAATCAGCCCCAGCATTTT. The V call is TRBV4-1, the J call TRBJ1-5; TRBD1 agrees at 8 bases. Trimming at V came to 6 bases and at J to 1 base, leaving 8 bases not matched to a gene. Germline CDR1 reads MGHRA; CDR2 reads YSYEKL. The length of the CDR3 is 16 residues.

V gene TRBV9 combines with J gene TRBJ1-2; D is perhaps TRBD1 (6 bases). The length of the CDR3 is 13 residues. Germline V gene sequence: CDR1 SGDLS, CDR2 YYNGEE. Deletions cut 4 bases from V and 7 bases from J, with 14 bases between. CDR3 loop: CASSSDRSSGYTF. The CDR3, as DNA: TGTGCCAGCAGCTCGGACAGATCCTCTGGCTACACCTTC.

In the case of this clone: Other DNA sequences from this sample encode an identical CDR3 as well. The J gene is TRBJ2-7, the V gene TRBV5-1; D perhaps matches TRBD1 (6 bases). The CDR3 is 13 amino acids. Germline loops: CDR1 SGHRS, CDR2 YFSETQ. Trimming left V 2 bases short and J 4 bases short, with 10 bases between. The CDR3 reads CASSLGTLYEQYF. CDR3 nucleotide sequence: TGCGCCAGCAGCTTAGGGACATTATACGAGCAGTACTTC.

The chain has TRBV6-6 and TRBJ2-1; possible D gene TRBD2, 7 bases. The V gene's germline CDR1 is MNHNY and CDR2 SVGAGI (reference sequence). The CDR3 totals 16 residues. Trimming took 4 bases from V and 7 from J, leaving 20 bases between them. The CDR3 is CASSSRRGAGGNEQFF. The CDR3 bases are TGTGCCAGCAGTTCCCGACGGGGGGCCGGTGGGAATGAGCAGTTCTTC.

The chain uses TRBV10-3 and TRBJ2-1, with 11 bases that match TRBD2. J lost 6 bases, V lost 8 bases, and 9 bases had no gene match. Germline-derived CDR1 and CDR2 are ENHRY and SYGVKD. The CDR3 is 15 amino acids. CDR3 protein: CAIGASGGSPNEQFF. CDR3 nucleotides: TGTGCCATCGGGGCTAGCGGGGGGTCCCCCAATGAGCAGTTCTTC.

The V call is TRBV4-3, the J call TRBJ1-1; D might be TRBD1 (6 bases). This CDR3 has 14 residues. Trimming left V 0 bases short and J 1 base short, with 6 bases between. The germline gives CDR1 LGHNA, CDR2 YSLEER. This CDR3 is CASSQEGANTEAFF. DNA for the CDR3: TGCGCCAGCAGCCAAGAGGGGGCGAACACTGAAGCTTTCTTT.

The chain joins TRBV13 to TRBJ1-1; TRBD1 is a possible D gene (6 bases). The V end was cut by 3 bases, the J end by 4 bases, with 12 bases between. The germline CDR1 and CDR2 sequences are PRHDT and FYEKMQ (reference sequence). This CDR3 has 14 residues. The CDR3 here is CASSLREGGTEAFF. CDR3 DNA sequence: TGTGCCAGCAGCTTGAGGGAGGGGGGCACTGAAGCTTTCTTT.

The CDR3 region has the DNA TGCGCCAGCAGGCCCGGACAGGGAGGCAATCAGCCCCAGCATTTT. Residues: CASRPGQGGNQPQHF. This rearrangement joins TRBV5-1 to TRBJ1-5; 8 bases are shared with TRBD1. The CDR3 sequence is 15 residues long. With V trimmed by 5 bases and J by 2 bases, 6 bases remained unmatched. CDR1 is SGHRS, CDR2 YFSETQ, per germline.

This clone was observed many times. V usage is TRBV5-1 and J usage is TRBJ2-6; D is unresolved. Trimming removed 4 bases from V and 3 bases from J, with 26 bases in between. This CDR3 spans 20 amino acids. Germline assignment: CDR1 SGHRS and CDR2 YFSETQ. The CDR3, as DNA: TGCGCCAGCAGCCCCTTCCCCTTCGATTATCGCCGACATGGGGCCAACGTCCTGACTTTC. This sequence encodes CASSPFPFDYRRHGANVLTF.

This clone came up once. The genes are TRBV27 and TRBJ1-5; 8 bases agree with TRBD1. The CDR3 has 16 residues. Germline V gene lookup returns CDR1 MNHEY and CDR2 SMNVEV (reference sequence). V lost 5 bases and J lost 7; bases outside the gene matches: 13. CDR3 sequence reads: CASSPLTGAGLQPQHF. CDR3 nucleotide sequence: TGTGCCAGCAGTCCCTTGACAGGGGCAGGTTTACAGCCCCAGCATTTT.

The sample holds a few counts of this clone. The CDR3 DNA follows: TGCGCCAGCAGCTATACAGGGGACGACACCGGGGAGCTGTTTTTT. Translation gives CASSYTGDDTGELFF. The chain joins TRBV4-1 to TRBJ2-2, with 7 bases lining up with TRBD1. Trimming cost V 5 bases and J 3 bases; bases outside gene matches: 6. The CDR3 loop spans 15 amino acids. Germline lookup yields CDR1 MGHRA and CDR2 YSYEKL.

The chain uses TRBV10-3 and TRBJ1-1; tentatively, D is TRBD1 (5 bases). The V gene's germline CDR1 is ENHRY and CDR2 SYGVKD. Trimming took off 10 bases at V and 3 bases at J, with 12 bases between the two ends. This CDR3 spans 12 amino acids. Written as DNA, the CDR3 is TGTGCCACCTCTTGGGGGGACACTGAAGCTTTCTTT. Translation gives CATSWGDTEAFF.

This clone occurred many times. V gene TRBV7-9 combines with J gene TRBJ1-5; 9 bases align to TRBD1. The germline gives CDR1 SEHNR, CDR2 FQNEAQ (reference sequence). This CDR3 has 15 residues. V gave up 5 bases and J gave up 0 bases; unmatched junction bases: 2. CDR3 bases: TGTGCCAGCAGCAAGGGACAGGGTAGCAATCAGCCCCAGCATTTT. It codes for CASSKGQGSNQPQHF.

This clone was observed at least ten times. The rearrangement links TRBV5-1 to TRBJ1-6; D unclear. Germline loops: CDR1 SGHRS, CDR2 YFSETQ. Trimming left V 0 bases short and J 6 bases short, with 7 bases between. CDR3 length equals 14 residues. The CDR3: CASSLAAANSPLHF. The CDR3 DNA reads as TGCGCCAGCAGCTTGGCCGCAGCTAATTCACCCCTCCACTTT.

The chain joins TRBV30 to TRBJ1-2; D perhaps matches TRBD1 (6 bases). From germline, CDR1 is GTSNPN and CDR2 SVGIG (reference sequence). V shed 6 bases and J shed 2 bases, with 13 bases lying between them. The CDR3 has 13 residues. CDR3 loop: CACAPDSNYGYTF. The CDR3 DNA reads TGTGCCTGCGCCCCGGACAGCAACTATGGCTACACCTTC.

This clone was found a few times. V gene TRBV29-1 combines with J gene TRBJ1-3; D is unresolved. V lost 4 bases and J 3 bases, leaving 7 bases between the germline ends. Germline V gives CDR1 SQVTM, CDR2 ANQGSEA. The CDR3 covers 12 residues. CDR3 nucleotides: TGCAGCGTTGCGGCCGATGGAAACACCATATATTTT. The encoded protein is CSVAADGNTIYF.

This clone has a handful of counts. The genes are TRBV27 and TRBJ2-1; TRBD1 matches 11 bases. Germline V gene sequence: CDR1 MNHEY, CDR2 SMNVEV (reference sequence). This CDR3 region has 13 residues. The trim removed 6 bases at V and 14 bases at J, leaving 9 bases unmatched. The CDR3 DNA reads TGTGCCAGCAGCCTGGGCGGGACAGGGGGTGAGTTCTTC. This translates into CASSLGGTGGEFF.

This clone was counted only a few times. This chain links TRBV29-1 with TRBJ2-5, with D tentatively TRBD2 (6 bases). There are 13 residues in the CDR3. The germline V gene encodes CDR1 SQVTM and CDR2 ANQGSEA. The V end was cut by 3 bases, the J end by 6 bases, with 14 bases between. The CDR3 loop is CSVEEGEGQTQYF. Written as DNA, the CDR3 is TGCAGCGTTGAGGAGGGAGAGGGGCAGACCCAGTACTTC.

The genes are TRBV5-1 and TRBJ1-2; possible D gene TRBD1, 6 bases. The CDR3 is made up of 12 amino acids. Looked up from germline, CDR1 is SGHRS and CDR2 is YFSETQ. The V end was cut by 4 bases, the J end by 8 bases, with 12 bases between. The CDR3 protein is CASSPDSWGYTF. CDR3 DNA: TGCGCCAGCAGCCCGGACAGTTGGGGCTACACCTTC.

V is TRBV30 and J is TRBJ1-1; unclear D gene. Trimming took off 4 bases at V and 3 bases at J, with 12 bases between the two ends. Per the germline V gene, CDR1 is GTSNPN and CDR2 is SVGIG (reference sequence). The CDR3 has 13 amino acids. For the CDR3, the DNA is TGTGCCTGGATCCAGCCTCCGGACACTGAAGCTTTCTTT. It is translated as CAWIQPPDTEAFF.

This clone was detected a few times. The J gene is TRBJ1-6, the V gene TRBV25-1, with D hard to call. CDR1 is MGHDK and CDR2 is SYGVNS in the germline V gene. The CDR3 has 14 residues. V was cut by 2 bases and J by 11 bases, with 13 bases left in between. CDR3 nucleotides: TGTGCCAGCAGTGAACAGTCAGTCGCGACACCCCTCCACTTT. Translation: CASSEQSVATPLHF.